The T cell receptor (beta chain) under discussion was sequenced for a study of T cell repertoires in cytomegalovirus infection (dated by TCRdb to 2018 to 2020). Broadly, across the study: Alongside well-studied HLA-B-restricted epitopes, the peptide stimulations were aimed at recently identified HLA-C-restricted CMV epitopes, whose presentation resists viral immunomodulation. Donor HLA type was relevant to the analysis, as public TCR beta signatures indicated carriage of CMV infection together with the matching HLA type. What the authors observed across the whole study: The ex vivo response was dominated by HLA-C-restricted CMV-specific TCR beta clonotypes, which also provided the single most frequent clonotype in two of eight donors. Cumulative frequency of public TCR beta family members discriminated carriers of CMV infection plus the relevant HLA type in this cohort and an independent 352-donor cohort.

Sequencing took place on an Illumina HiSeq 1500. The public reads were quality trimmed at Q25 with fastp and then assembled into clones with MiXCR by TCRdb, keeping productive beta chains. Each CDR3 protein appears once, grouped with its most common genes and DNA. The sample has approximately 590,000 distinct CDR3 sequences on record, approximately 40% of them singletons. The ten top clones hold about 46% of the sample. The germline V end is reduced by 1 base and the J end by 3 bases; junction bases left unmatched: 8. From its cysteine to its phenylalanine, the CDR3 spans 16 amino acids. Only CDR3 DNA is held: 48 bases, read in frame from base 1. CDR1 SGHAT and CDR2 FQNNGV were looked up in the germline V gene. The treatment or condition label here, explained by the study, means: in vitro stimulation with specific CMV peptide epitopes to enrich CMV-specific T cells. Worth noting for this clonotype: No antigen is known for it. Base qualities are not recorded, but no much larger clone differs from it by a single base.

The sequence came from a human donor in good health (CMV status not recorded). Some clones in this sample may be carry-over from other donors' samples. The chain employs TRBV11-2 and TRBJ2-7, with TRBD2 identical over 8 junction bases. The sequencing used cultured PBMCs, collected from culture after CMV antigen stimulation. The DNA sequence follows: TGTGCCAGCAGCTTAGGGAGCCAGCGGGAGTTCTACGAGCAGTACTTC. The resulting protein is CASSLGSQREFYEQYF.